Below are 13 T cell receptor beta chains sequenced from a single sample in a study of shared clonotypes between healthy human individuals. Assay: immunoSEQ multiplex PCR; the TCRdb copy retains only in-frame clones and omits some. This sample has about 2.3 million clones, with 85% to 95% found just once. The sequenced material came from naive CD4+ T cells from PBMCs. Subset given: CD45RA+ positively selected. The receptors originated from a man younger than 35 in good health. Some clones in this sample may be carry-over from other donors' samples.

This chain joins TRBV5-1 and TRBJ2-6; possibly TRBD2 for D (6 bases). The CDR3 contains 18 residues. Trimming took off 4 bases at V and 0 bases at J, with 17 bases between the two ends. Germline CDR1 SGHRS, CDR2 YFSETQ. CDR3 DNA sequence: TGCGCCAGCAGCAGATCGGGACTGATCCCCTCTGGGGCCAACGTCCTGACTTTC. It encodes CASSRSGLIPSGANVLTF.

The chain recombines TRBV5-1 with TRBJ2-7; no clear D gene. The CDR3 is 14 residues long. Germline loops: CDR1 SGHRS, CDR2 YFSETQ. Between the trimmed V and J ends, which lost 0 bases and 3 bases, there was a span of 10 bases. CDR3 DNA: TGCGCCAGCAGCTTGGGATCACAAAACTACGAGCAGTACTTC. Protein: CASSLGSQNYEQYF.

V usage is TRBV5-1 and J usage is TRBJ2-1, with D possibly matching TRBD1 (6 bases). The ends were cut back, 4 bases at V and 3 bases at J, with 14 bases in the middle. The CDR3 sequence is 15 residues long. The germline gives CDR1 SGHRS, CDR2 YFSETQ. The CDR3 protein is CASSTDRPSYNEQFF. CDR3 DNA sequence: TGCGCCAGCAGCACCGACAGGCCAAGCTACAATGAGCAGTTCTTC.

The rearrangement joins TRBV5-4 to TRBJ2-5; 9 positions match TRBD1. Germline V gives CDR1 SGHNT, CDR2 YYREEE (reference sequence). CDR3 length equals 15 residues. V lost 3 bases, J lost 2 bases, and 5 bases stayed unmatched. The CDR3 here is CASSSGTGPQETQYF. The CDR3 coding sequence is TGTGCCAGCAGCTCAGGGACAGGGCCTCAAGAGACCCAGTACTTC.

With regard to this clone: Additional DNA sequences in this sample encode the identical CDR3. V usage is TRBV28 and J usage is TRBJ2-7; 9 bases are shared with TRBD2. V dropped 3 bases and J dropped 5; count of bases not matched to a gene: 5. Germline V gene sequence: CDR1 MDHEN, CDR2 SYDVKM. The CDR3 spans 14 residues. CDR3 DNA sequence: TGTGCCAGCAGTTTGGCGGGAGGGCCCGACGAGCAGTACTTC. Its translation: CASSLAGGPDEQYF.

This clone was detected a few times. The chain combines TRBV28 with TRBJ1-4; D is possibly TRBD1 (6 bases). The CDR3 is 14 residues long. Per the germline V gene, CDR1 is MDHEN and CDR2 is SYDVKM. V lost 5 bases and J lost 8, with 15 bases in between. The CDR3, as DNA: TGTGCCAGCAGTGCGGGGACACTAGAGGAAAAACTGTTTTTT. Protein sequence: CASSAGTLEEKLFF.

The chain has TRBV5-1 and TRBJ1-2; D not certain. The germline V and J ends were trimmed by 0 bases and 8 bases, with 8 bases remaining between them. Germline CDR1 and CDR2: SGHRS and YFSETQ. This CDR3 comprises 12 residues. CDR3 loop: CASSLEFGGYTF. DNA of the CDR3: TGCGCCAGCAGCTTGGAATTTGGAGGCTACACCTTC.

The V and J genes are TRBV18 and TRBJ1-2; 7 bases match TRBD1. J lost 5 bases, V lost 3 bases, and 12 bases had no gene match. The CDR3 has 16 residues. Germline V gene lookup returns CDR1 KGHSH and CDR2 LQKENI. CDR3 amino acids: CASSPKTGPAPYGYTF. The CDR3 coding sequence is TGTGCCAGCTCACCTAAGACAGGGCCTGCACCATATGGCTACACCTTC.

The V call is TRBV7-9, the J call TRBJ1-1; TRBD1 matches at 8 bases. The CDR3 runs 13 residues. Germline V gene data show CDR1 as SEHNR and CDR2 as FQNEAQ (reference sequence). V was clipped by 3 bases and J by 7 bases; unmatched bases: 4. CDR3 DNA sequence: TGTGCCAGCAGCTTTGTACAGGGGGGTGAAGCTTTCTTT. As protein: CASSFVQGGEAFF.

Remarks on this clone: Other DNA variants within this sample encode the same CDR3. The V and J genes are TRBV20-1 and TRBJ1-1, with D unclear. The germline gives CDR1 DFQATT, CDR2 SNEGSKA (reference sequence). V was trimmed by 5 bases and J by 0 bases, leaving 4 bases between them. The CDR3 consists of 11 residues. The CDR3 loop is CSAGMNTEAFF. The DNA for the CDR3 is TGCAGTGCTGGAATGAACACTGAAGCTTTCTTT.

V is TRBV19 and J is TRBJ2-4; D perhaps matches TRBD2 (6 bases). The CDR3 loop spans 15 amino acids. Germline CDR1 LNHDA, CDR2 SQIVND (reference sequence). V lost 3 bases and J lost 7, with 16 bases in between. The CDR3, as DNA: TGTGCCAGTAGTATCCAACTACAACGGGGGAACATTCAGTACTTC. Translation: CASSIQLQRGNIQYF.

The rearrangement joins TRBV7-2 to TRBJ1-3; D uncertain. Germline lookup yields CDR1 SGHTA and CDR2 FQGNSA. The CDR3 consists of 18 residues. V lost 2 bases and J lost 0, with 17 bases in between. DNA of the CDR3: TGTGCCAGCAGCTTAATTGCCCGCTCTACCTACTCTGGAAACACCATATATTTT. Amino acids: CASSLIARSTYSGNTIYF.

The chain couples TRBV19 to TRBJ1-2; 7 bases fit TRBD1. Germline lookup yields CDR1 LNHDA and CDR2 SQIVND (reference sequence). The CDR3 is made up of 13 amino acids. Trimming took 6 bases from V and 9 from J; bases not matched to a gene: 10. Written as DNA, the CDR3 is TGTGCCAGTAGCCCCGACAGGGTTTTTAGCTACACCTTC. Protein sequence: CASSPDRVFSYTF.